Shown below are 20 T cell receptor beta chains from a single sample sequenced in a study of cytomegalovirus exposure and HLA in healthy donors. Amplification used 60 Vbeta primers and 13 Jbeta primers. Sequencing was performed with immunoSEQ multiplex PCR; in TCRdb, only in-frame clones are kept and a portion is missing. The data contain over 150,000 clones, roughly 80% of them singletons. Sequencing was performed on PBMCs. Receptors originate from a man aged 30 to 45 in good health and CMV-seropositive.

The V and J genes are TRBV30 and TRBJ1-2, with 7 bases fitting TRBD1. Germline loops: CDR1 GTSNPN, CDR2 SVGIG (reference sequence). The CDR3 contains 13 residues. J gave up 2 bases and V 7 bases, and 7 bases lay outside the gene matches. The CDR3: CASGGSSNYGYTF. In nucleotides, the CDR3 is TGTGCCTCAGGGGGGAGTTCCAACTATGGCTACACCTTC.

A single count supports this clone. The chain is built from TRBV5-1 and TRBJ2-3; the match to TRBD1 covers 8 bases. This CDR3 spans 14 amino acids. The junction had 5 bases not matched to a gene; V was cut back by 4 bases and J by 4 bases. Germline CDR1 SGHRS, CDR2 YFSETQ. This chain's CDR3 is CASSRRTGSDTQYF. The CDR3 nucleotides read TGCGCCAGCAGCCGCCGGACAGGGTCAGATACGCAGTATTTT.

The table lists this clone with a count of one. The chain couples TRBV19 to TRBJ1-1, with D possibly being TRBD1 (6 bases). Germline CDR1 reads LNHDA; CDR2 reads SQIVND (reference sequence). V gave up 10 bases and J gave up 0 bases, with 12 bases separating them. This CDR3 comprises 13 residues. Here the CDR3 reads CATRGDMNTEAFF. In nucleotides, the CDR3 is TGTGCCACCCGTGGGGACATGAACACTGAAGCTTTCTTT.

J is TRBJ2-2 and V is TRBV6-5, with TRBD1 as a possible D gene (7 bases). Germline V gene lookup returns CDR1 MNHEY and CDR2 SVGAGI. The CDR3 is 15 residues long. Trimming shortened V by 5 bases and J by 6 bases, and 16 bases separated the two germline ends. The CDR3 DNA sequence: TGTGCCAGCAGTCGCGGGACAGAGGAGGCCGGGGAGCTGTTTTTT. It encodes CASSRGTEEAGELFF.

The chain links TRBV14 to TRBJ2-1; TRBD2 might be the D (5 bases). V was trimmed by 4 bases and J by 9 bases, leaving 13 bases between them. Germline CDR1 and CDR2: SGHDN and FVKESK. This CDR3 is built from 13 residues. This chain's CDR3 is CASSPLGLSEQFF. CDR3 DNA: TGTGCCAGCAGCCCGTTAGGACTCTCTGAGCAGTTCTTC.

The chain employs TRBV6-1 and TRBJ1-5; D gene uncertain. From germline, CDR1 is MNHNS and CDR2 SASEGT. The CDR3 totals 14 residues. Trimming cost V 5 bases and J 3 bases, with 11 bases left between them. CDR3 amino acids: CASSPSGLNQPQHF. The CDR3 DNA reads TGTGCCAGCAGTCCCTCTGGGCTCAATCAGCCCCAGCATTTT.

V gene TRBV27 combines with J gene TRBJ2-1; a weak D match, TRBD2 (6 bases). CDR3 size: 16 residues. The V and J ends lost 4 bases and 0 bases respectively, with 13 bases between them. The germline V gene has CDR1 MNHEY and CDR2 SMNVEV (reference sequence). The CDR3 spells CASSSVEGSSYNEQFF. The CDR3 region has the DNA TGTGCCAGCAGTTCGGTGGAGGGAAGCTCCTACAATGAGCAGTTCTTC.

This clone was observed once. This chain links TRBV6-1 with TRBJ2-5; maybe TRBD2 (5 bases). The DNA end is a closer match to TRBJ2-7, so the J assignment may be wrong. The germline V gene has CDR1 MNHNS and CDR2 SASEGT. The CDR3 extends over 14 amino acids. CDR3 DNA: TGTGCCAGCAGTGGGAGACTACAGAACTACGAGCAGTACTTC. Amino acids: CASSGRLQNYEQYF.

V gene TRBV9 combines with J gene TRBJ2-3; 7 bases agree with TRBD2. Losses at the gene ends were 0 bases for V and 3 bases for J; bases not matched to a gene: 7. Germline values: CDR1 SGDLS, CDR2 YYNGEE. The CDR3 is made up of 16 amino acids. CDR3: CASSVEGRAVTDTQYF. CDR3 coding DNA: TGTGCCAGCAGCGTAGAAGGGAGGGCCGTGACAGATACGCAGTATTTT.

The J gene is TRBJ1-2, the V gene TRBV9; 10 bases map to TRBD1. This CDR3 region has 14 residues. Trimming cost V 4 bases and J 5 bases; bases outside gene matches: 5. Looked up from germline, CDR1 is SGDLS and CDR2 is YYNGEE. CDR3 DNA sequence: TGTGCCAGCAGCACCGGGACAGGGGCGTATGGCTACACCTTC. Its translation: CASSTGTGAYGYTF.

This rearrangement joins TRBV27 to TRBJ2-5; tentatively, D is TRBD1 (5 bases). V dropped 2 bases and J dropped 5 bases, with 12 bases sitting between them. The germline V gene encodes CDR1 MNHEY and CDR2 SMNVEV (reference sequence). The CDR3 sequence is 14 residues long. This CDR3 is CASSLQGPRETQYF. The DNA of the CDR3 is TGTGCCAGCAGTTTACAGGGTCCTAGGGAGACCCAGTACTTC.

The chain links TRBV11-2 to TRBJ2-3; a weak D match, TRBD2 (5 bases). Germline CDR1 is SGHAT and CDR2 is FQNNGV. The CDR3 is made up of 16 amino acids. V lost 3 bases and J 8 bases, leaving 21 bases between the germline ends. This CDR3 is CASSFGVPDPLSTQYF. As DNA, the CDR3 is TGTGCCAGCAGCTTCGGGGTGCCTGACCCTCTCAGTACGCAGTATTTT.

The chain has TRBV5-1 and TRBJ1-2, with 9 bases that match TRBD1. CDR3 length: 13 amino acids. The V segment lost 4 bases and the J segment 8 bases; nucleotides outside the gene matches: 6. Germline assignment: CDR1 SGHRS and CDR2 YFSETQ. CDR3 sequence reads: CASSARDRDGYTF. CDR3 sequence (DNA): TGCGCCAGCAGCGCCCGGGACAGGGACGGCTACACCTTC.

The chain combines TRBV28 with TRBJ2-6; D gene unclear. CDR1 and CDR2 (germline): MDHEN, SYDVKM. This CDR3 comprises 15 residues. V lost 3 bases and J lost 2, with 8 bases in between. The CDR3 bases are TGTGCCAGCAGTTTCCTGGCAGCTGGGGCCAACGTCCTGACTTTC. It codes for CASSFLAAGANVLTF. The full variable domain, completed using reference TRBV28 and TRBJ2-6, is DVKVTQSSRYLVKRTGEKVFLECVQDMDHENMFWYRQDPGLGLRLIYFSYDVKMKEKGDIPEGYSVSREKKERFSLILESASTNQTSMYLCASSFLAAGANVLTFGAGSRLTVL.

CDR3 nucleotides: TGTGCCAGCAGTTTAACCGGGACAGGGGTTCCAGAGACCCAGTACTTC. This translates into CASSLTGTGVPETQYF. This chain joins TRBV28 and TRBJ2-5; 10 positions match TRBD1. Germline CDR1 is MDHEN and CDR2 is SYDVKM. V lost 2 bases to trimming and J lost 4 bases; unmatched junction nucleotides: 7. CDR3 length equals 16 residues.

This chain joins TRBV7-8 and TRBJ2-3, with unresolved D. Germline V gene data show CDR1 as SGHVS and CDR2 as FQNEAQ. The V gene lost 2 bases and the J gene lost 3 bases, with 9 bases spanning the gap. CDR3 length: 14 residues. CDR3 bases: TGTGCCAGCAGCTTAAGTAGCTGGACAGATACGCAGTATTTT. It codes for CASSLSSWTDTQYF.

The CDR3 is CASSPPTGSHTDTQYF. CDR3 coding DNA: TGTGCCAGCAGCCCGCCGACAGGGTCCCACACAGATACGCAGTATTTT. The J gene is TRBJ2-3, the V gene TRBV7-9; 7 bases are shared with TRBD1. Germline CDR1 SEHNR, CDR2 FQNEAQ (reference sequence). V lost 5 bases, J lost 2 bases, and 10 bases stayed unmatched. The CDR3 has 16 residues.

The chain couples TRBV6-1 to TRBJ1-5; D possibly corresponds to TRBD1 (6 bases). Between the trimmed V and J ends, which lost 3 bases and 3 bases, there was a span of 21 bases. Germline V CDR1 and CDR2: MNHNS, SASEGT. The CDR3 runs to 18 residues. The DNA of the CDR3 is TGTGCCAGCAGTGAGGGGACACGGGGATTCTCCATCAATCAGCCCCAGCATTTT. Its protein is CASSEGTRGFSINQPQHF.

This chain uses TRBV4-1 with TRBJ1-2; the match to TRBD1 covers 8 bases. Trimming removed 2 bases from V and 4 bases from J; junction bases left unmatched: 6. Germline-derived CDR1 and CDR2 are MGHRA and YSYEKL. The CDR3 contains 15 residues. The CDR3 here is CASSQSTGDLYGYTF. The CDR3 bases are TGCGCCAGCAGCCAATCGACAGGGGACCTCTATGGCTACACCTTC.

The chain carries TRBV7-2 and TRBJ1-4; perhaps TRBD1 as D (6 bases). CDR3 length: 16 amino acids. The V and J ends lost 1 base and 2 bases respectively, with 11 bases between them. Germline assignment: CDR1 SGHTA and CDR2 FQGNSA. The CDR3 DNA sequence: TGTGCCAGCAGCTTAGATCAGGGGCACACTAATGAAAAACTGTTTTTT. The encoded protein is CASSLDQGHTNEKLFF. Full variable domain (remainder filled in from reference TRBV7-2 and TRBJ1-4): GAGVSQSPSNKVTEKGKDVELRCDPISGHTALYWYRQSLGQGLEFLIYFQGNSAPDKSGLPSDRFSAERTGGSVSTLTIQRTQQEDSAVYLCASSLDQGHTNEKLFFGSGTQLSVL.